The 29 T cell receptor beta chains reported below all come from one sample, sequenced in a study of blood T cell repertoires in COVID-19. TCRdb's table, derived via immunoSEQ multiplex PCR, lists solely in-frame clones and lacks some. The table records approximately 160,000 clones, approximately 80% of them present only once. The sequenced sample consisted of PBMCs or T cells enriched from blood (not recorded which). All receptors derive from a man aged 35 to 55 who had recovered from COVID-19.

The rearrangement joins TRBV5-4 to TRBJ2-5; maybe TRBD2 (6 bases). Germline values: CDR1 SGHNT, CDR2 YYREEE (reference sequence). The CDR3 is made up of 10 amino acids. V dropped 8 bases and J dropped 5 bases, with 7 bases sitting between them. CDR3 sequence reads: CASGGETQYF. In DNA form, the CDR3 reads TGTGCCAGTGGAGGGGAGACCCAGTACTTC.

The chain links TRBV7-3 to TRBJ1-1; D gene unclear. The CDR3 length is 13 residues. V was pared by 5 bases and J by 1 base, with 8 bases between. Germline CDR1 is SGHTA and CDR2 is FQGTGA. In DNA, the CDR3 is TGTGCCAGCAGCCTCGCGAGGAACACTGAAGCTTTCTTT. Translating gives CASSLARNTEAFF.

The V and J genes are TRBV25-1 and TRBJ1-1; 8 bases are shared with TRBD1. CDR3 length: 14 residues. Losses at the gene ends were 6 bases for V and 1 base for J; bases not matched to a gene: 4. Germline values: CDR1 MGHDK, CDR2 SYGVNS. The CDR3 sequence is CASRLTGANTEAFF. The CDR3, as DNA: TGTGCCAGCAGACTGACAGGGGCGAACACTGAAGCTTTCTTT.

The table lists this clone with a count of one. The J gene is TRBJ2-7, the V gene TRBV9; 10 bases line up with TRBD2. V was clipped by 9 bases and J by 3 bases; unmatched bases: 18. CDR3 length: 17 residues. Per the germline V gene, CDR1 is SGDLS and CDR2 is YYNGEE. This CDR3 reads CATRGGKTSGEHYEQYV. The CDR3 DNA reads as TGTGCCACCCGTGGAGGCAAAACTAGCGGGGAACACTACGAGCAGTACGTC.

J is TRBJ1-1 and V is TRBV30; 10 bases line up with TRBD1. The germline CDR1 and CDR2 sequences are GTSNPN and SVGIG (reference sequence). The CDR3 has 15 residues. V dropped 0 bases and J dropped 7; count of bases not matched to a gene: 8. CDR3 bases: TGTGCCTGGAGTGTGGGGGGACAGGGGAGTTATGAAGCTTTCTTT. Translating it yields CAWSVGGQGSYEAFF.

The chain combines TRBV15 with TRBJ1-6; D not certain. The V and J ends lost 4 bases and 7 bases respectively, with 11 bases between them. The CDR3 length is 14 residues. Germline V gives CDR1 LNHNV, CDR2 YYDKDF (reference sequence). Here the CDR3 DNA reads TGTGCCACCAGCATGGGCAAGAAGAATTCACCCCTCCACTTT. Translation gives CATSMGKKNSPLHF.

The rearrangement links TRBV19 to TRBJ1-5; possible D gene TRBD1, 6 bases. The CDR3 consists of 12 residues. The germline V gene has CDR1 LNHDA and CDR2 SQIVND (reference sequence). V was trimmed by 8 bases and J by 6 bases, leaving 11 bases between them. CDR3 in DNA: TGTGCCAGTTCACAGGGTGGTCAGCCCCAGCATTTT. This sequence encodes CASSQGGQPQHF.

This clone was recorded at least ten times. The chain uses TRBV6-2 or TRBV6-3 and TRBJ2-6, with D possibly TRBD1 on 5 matching bases. CDR3 size: 15 residues. Germline-derived CDR1 and CDR2 are MNHEY and SVGEGT. V was trimmed by 6 bases and J by 0 bases, leaving 9 bases between them. The CDR3 nucleotides are TGTGCCAGCAGCGCCAGGGTCTCTGGGGCCAACGTCCTGACTTTC. This sequence encodes CASSARVSGANVLTF.

This chain links TRBV30 with TRBJ1-2; TRBD1 might be the D (6 bases). The CDR3 contains 13 residues. Deletions cut 0 bases from V and 8 bases from J, with 13 bases between. CDR1 is GTSNPN and CDR2 is SVGIG in the germline V gene (reference sequence). The CDR3 loop reads CAWSVLRGGGYTF. The CDR3 DNA sequence: TGTGCCTGGAGTGTATTGAGGGGGGGAGGCTACACCTTC. The whole variable domain, remainder taken from reference TRBV30 and TRBJ1-2, is SQTIHQWPATLVQPVGSPLSLECTVEGTSNPNLYWYRQAAGRGLQLLFYSVGIGQISSEVPQNLSASRPQDRQFILSSKKLLLSDSGFYLCAWSVLRGGGYTFGSGTRLTVV.

The genes are TRBV18 and TRBJ1-1, with TRBD1 identical over 8 bases. CDR1 and CDR2 from the germline V gene are KGHSH and LQKENI. This CDR3 contains 12 residues. The V gene end was trimmed by 6 bases and the J gene end by 7 bases; junction bases not matched to a gene: 4. This CDR3 is CASSPGTGEAFF. As DNA, the CDR3 is TGTGCCAGCTCCCCCGGGACAGGTGAAGCTTTCTTT. Full variable domain (rest looked up from reference TRBV18 and TRBJ1-1): NAGVMQNPRHLVRRRGQEARLRCSPMKGHSHVYWYRQLPEEGLKFMVYLQKENIIDESGMPKERFSAEFPKEGPSILRIQQVVRGDSAAYFCASSPGTGEAFFGQGTRLTVV.

The chain is built from TRBV19 and TRBJ1-5, with TRBD1 matching 7 bases. Looked up from germline, CDR1 is LNHDA and CDR2 is SQIVND (reference sequence). The CDR3 totals 13 residues. V gave up 10 bases and J gave up 7 bases; unmatched junction bases: 10. The CDR3: CATSTDRSQPQHF. For the CDR3, the DNA is TGTGCCACTTCAACGGACAGGAGCCAGCCCCAGCATTTT.

There are a few counts of this clone. The chain links TRBV6-1 to TRBJ1-1, with D perhaps TRBD1 (6 bases). The CDR3 has 15 residues. Germline CDR1 MNHNS, CDR2 SASEGT. Trimming cost V 1 base and J 5 bases, with 14 bases left between them. The CDR3 reads CASSEVAGVITEAFF. CDR3 nucleotides: TGTGCCAGCAGTGAAGTGGCAGGGGTAATTACTGAAGCTTTCTTT.

J is TRBJ1-5 and V is TRBV7-9, with 7 bases aligning to TRBD1. Trimming at V came to 5 bases and at J to 2 bases, leaving 0 bases not matched to a gene. The CDR3 loop spans 13 amino acids. Germline CDR1 SEHNR, CDR2 FQNEAQ (reference sequence). The CDR3 region is CASSTGGNQPQHF. The CDR3, as DNA: TGTGCCAGCAGCACAGGGGGCAATCAGCCCCAGCATTTT.

The V call is TRBV10-3, the J call TRBJ2-3; possibly TRBD1 for D (5 bases). Per germline, CDR1 ENHRY and CDR2 SYGVKD. The CDR3 is made up of 12 amino acids. Deletions cut 8 bases from V and 5 bases from J, with 11 bases between. CDR3 sequence: CAIGADGDTQYF. DNA for the CDR3: TGTGCCATCGGGGCGGACGGAGATACGCAGTATTTT.

The V call is TRBV19, the J call TRBJ1-5; maybe TRBD1 (5 bases). Looked up from germline, CDR1 is LNHDA and CDR2 is SQIVND (reference sequence). Trimming left V 4 bases short and J 1 base short, with 8 bases between. The CDR3 is made up of 14 amino acids. The CDR3 DNA is TGTGCCAGTAGTACGGACATGAGCAATCAGCCCCAGCATTTT. Its protein is CASSTDMSNQPQHF.

The chain uses TRBV9 and TRBJ2-3; TRBD1 agrees at 8 bases. Germline V CDR1 and CDR2: SGDLS, YYNGEE. V shed 5 bases and J 6 bases; nucleotides not matched to a gene: 5. The CDR3 has 13 amino acids. This CDR3 reads CASRDRVADTQYF. CDR3 DNA sequence: TGTGCCAGCAGGGACAGGGTGGCCGATACGCAGTATTTT.

This sequence joins TRBV4-1 and TRBJ2-3; 8 bases map to TRBD2. Germline assignment: CDR1 MGHRA and CDR2 YSYEKL. With V trimmed by 0 bases and J by 3 bases, 11 bases remained unmatched. The CDR3 loop spans 18 amino acids. The CDR3: CASSQDRYGGGPTDTQYF. CDR3 DNA sequence: TGCGCCAGCAGCCAAGATAGGTACGGCGGGGGGCCAACAGATACGCAGTATTTT.

The chain carries TRBV12-3 or TRBV12-4 and TRBJ1-2; possibly TRBD1 for D (5 bases). The CDR3 covers 13 residues. The V gene lost 6 bases and the J gene lost 5 bases, with 13 bases spanning the gap. For the CDR3, the DNA is TGTGCCAGCAGATCTTCAGGGATTTATGGCTACACCTTC. The encoded protein is CASRSSGIYGYTF.

The chain has TRBV10-3 and TRBJ2-1, with 9 bases fitting TRBD1. The CDR3 has 15 amino acids. After removal of 10 bases from V and 5 bases from J, the junction contained 12 bases not matched to a gene. CDR1 and CDR2 (germline): ENHRY, SYGVKD. CDR3 in amino acids: CATLDRDRDHNEQFF. The CDR3 DNA sequence: TGTGCCACGCTGGACCGGGACAGGGACCACAATGAGCAGTTCTTC.

The chain is built from TRBV29-1 and TRBJ1-1; 9 bases are shared with TRBD1. CDR1 and CDR2 from the germline V gene are SQVTM and ANQGSEA. The CDR3 totals 16 residues. V shed 2 bases and J 5 bases; nucleotides not matched to a gene: 12. Here the CDR3 reads CSVEPRRQGGLTEAFF. The CDR3 DNA reads as TGCAGCGTTGAACCTCGGCGACAGGGGGGTCTGACTGAAGCTTTCTTT. Together with reference TRBV29-1 and TRBJ1-1, the CDR3 gives the full variable domain: SAVISQKPSRDICQRGTSLTIQCQVDSQVTMMFWYRQQPGQSLTLIATANQGSEATYESGFVIDKFPISRPNLTFSTLTVSNMSPEDSSIYLCSVEPRRQGGLTEAFFGQGTRLTVV.

The V and J genes are TRBV18 and TRBJ1-4; the D gene is possibly TRBD1 (6 bases). Deletions cut 3 bases from V and 8 bases from J, with 16 bases between. There are 15 residues in the CDR3. Germline V gene sequence: CDR1 KGHSH, CDR2 LQKENI. CDR3 protein: CASSPGGARAEKLFF. CDR3 nucleotides: TGTGCCAGCTCACCCGGGGGGGCCCGAGCGGAAAAACTGTTTTTT.

The V call is TRBV6-1, the J call TRBJ2-1; D may be TRBD1 (5 bases). V lost 0 bases, J lost 6 bases, and 12 bases lay in between. The CDR3 extends over 15 amino acids. CDR1 MNHNS and CDR2 SASEGT come from the germline V gene. The CDR3 loop is CASSEARPGPNEQFF. As DNA, the CDR3 is TGTGCCAGCAGTGAAGCCCGTCCAGGGCCCAATGAGCAGTTCTTC.

The rearrangement joins TRBV5-1 to TRBJ1-4; 9 bases align to TRBD1. This CDR3 has 15 residues. CDR1 and CDR2 (germline): SGHRS, YFSETQ. V shed 2 bases and J 3 bases; nucleotides not matched to a gene: 2. The CDR3 spells CASSLQGAANEKLFF. The CDR3 DNA sequence: TGCGCCAGCAGCTTACAGGGGGCAGCTAATGAAAAACTGTTTTTT.

This chain joins TRBV19 and TRBJ1-2; 7 bases are a match to TRBD1. Trimming took 10 bases from V and 8 from J; bases not matched to a gene: 7. CDR1 is LNHDA and CDR2 is SQIVND in the germline V gene (reference sequence). The CDR3 sequence is 11 residues long. DNA for the CDR3: TGTGCCACTACGACAGGGAACGGCTACACCTTC. It is translated as CATTTGNGYTF.

There are a few counts of this clone. The J gene is TRBJ2-2, the V gene TRBV11-3; 7 bases match TRBD2. V gave up 8 bases and J gave up 3 bases; unmatched junction bases: 0. The CDR3 is 12 residues long. Per the germline V gene, CDR1 is SGHNT and CDR2 is YENEEA. CDR3 amino acids: CASGGDTGELFF. CDR3 nucleotide sequence: TGTGCCAGCGGGGGGGACACCGGGGAGCTGTTTTTT.

This clone was detected only once. This chain links TRBV4-2 with TRBJ2-7; no reliable D call. CDR1 is LGHNA, CDR2 YNFKEQ, per germline. V was trimmed by 4 bases and J by 0 bases, leaving 16 bases between them. This CDR3 contains 16 residues. The CDR3 reads CASSLELRRISYEQYF. The CDR3 bases are TGTGCCAGCAGCCTGGAGTTGAGGCGGATCTCCTACGAGCAGTACTTC.

The genes are TRBV6-5 and TRBJ1-2, with 7 bases identical to TRBD1. J gave up 7 bases and V 7 bases, and 9 bases lay outside the gene matches. Germline V lookup: CDR1 MNHEY, CDR2 SVGAGI. The CDR3 is 13 residues long. This CDR3 reads CASTRPGGFGYTF. CDR3 in DNA: TGTGCCAGCACCCGCCCAGGGGGGTTTGGCTACACCTTC.

The chain has TRBV6-5 and TRBJ2-7; 9 nucleotides line up with TRBD2. Losses at the gene ends were 2 bases for V and 9 bases for J; bases not matched to a gene: 8. Per the germline V gene, CDR1 is MNHEY and CDR2 is SVGAGI. There are 14 residues in the CDR3. CDR3: CASSYPRGGPLQYV. CDR3 coding DNA: TGTGCCAGCAGTTACCCGCGGGGGGGACCTTTGCAGTACGTC.

V is TRBV7-9 and J is TRBJ1-2; tentatively, D is TRBD1 (6 bases). The CDR3 is 15 amino acids. Trimming shortened V by 1 base and J by 2 bases, and 11 bases separated the two germline ends. Germline loops: CDR1 SEHNR, CDR2 FQNEAQ (reference sequence). The CDR3 nucleotides read TGTGCCAGCAGCTTAGGATCTACAGGGAACTATGGCTACACCTTC. It yields the protein CASSLGSTGNYGYTF.